This TCR beta chain was documented in a study of cytomegalovirus exposure and HLA in healthy donors. This clone was seen a single time. Use of 60 Vbeta and 13 Jbeta primers characterized the PCR. Measured with immunoSEQ multiplex PCR; TCRdb has only the in-frame clones, and not every one. The table lists approximately 130,000 clones, approximately 80% of them singletons. This CDR3 has 15 residues. From germline, CDR1 is MNHEY and CDR2 SVGAGI. V shed 7 bases and J 11 bases; nucleotides not matched to a gene: 19. The TCR originated in a girl aged 2-10 years in good health and CMV-seronegative. V and J are TRBV6-5 and TRBJ1-1; TRBD1 matches at 7 bases. The sequenced sample consisted of PBMCs. The CDR3 loop reads CASMRTGEGSGKAFF. The DNA for the CDR3 is TGTGCCAGCATGAGGACAGGCGAAGGTTCTGGGAAGGCTTTCTTT.